This T cell receptor (beta chain) is drawn from a study of cytomegalovirus exposure and HLA in healthy donors. Study in general: Findings of an earlier analysis included around 100 million unique TCR beta sequences from roughly 200 million T cells.

Among the donors, all were healthy bone marrow donors. PCR employed 60 Vbeta and 13 Jbeta primers. Profiled with immunoSEQ multiplex PCR; TCRdb holds only in-frame clones, not every one. Of about 38,000 clones listed, 80% to 90% are singletons. The CDR3 extends over 14 amino acids. Germline V lookup: CDR1 SEHNR, CDR2 FQNEAQ (reference sequence). The V end was cut by 1 base, the J end by 2 bases, with 8 bases between. This sequence was found in a woman aged 40-49 years in good health and CMV-seropositive. This chain uses TRBV7-9 with TRBJ1-2; no reliable D call. Input material: PBMCs. The CDR3 loop is CASSLEPKNYGYTF. The CDR3 DNA follows: TGTGCCAGCAGCTTAGAGCCGAAGAACTATGGCTACACCTTC.